What follows are 18 T cell receptor beta chains derived from one specimen sequenced in a study of blood T cell repertoires in COVID-19. Only in-frame clones appear in the TCRdb table, and some are missing; sequencing was by immunoSEQ multiplex PCR. The sample shows 150,000 or so clones, about 85% of them seen only once. Material: peripheral blood. Source of these receptors: a woman aged 45-65 years with COVID-19, enrolled during active disease.

The chain recombines TRBV5-1 with TRBJ1-1; D is unresolved. The CDR3 sequence is 13 residues long. V was trimmed by 4 bases and J by 1 base, leaving 8 bases between them. Germline loops: CDR1 SGHRS, CDR2 YFSETQ. The CDR3 coding sequence is TGCGCCAGCAGCCTAGAAGGGAACACTGAAGCTTTCTTT. Its translation is CASSLEGNTEAFF. Together with reference TRBV5-1 and TRBJ1-1, the CDR3 gives the full variable domain: KAGVTQTPRYLIKTRGQQVTLSCSPISGHRSVSWYQQTPGQGLQFLFEYFSETQRNKGNFPGRFSGRQFSNSRSEMNVSTLELGDSALYLCASSLEGNTEAFFGQGTRLTVV.

This clone appeared many times. The CDR3 region is CSVVWLIGVAESNTGELFF. Here the CDR3 DNA reads TGCAGCGTTGTTTGGTTGATCGGGGTAGCGGAGTCGAACACCGGGGAGCTGTTTTTT. This chain links TRBV29-1 with TRBJ2-2; D possibly corresponds to TRBD2 (6 bases). The CDR3 is 19 amino acids. V was trimmed by 4 bases and J by 0 bases, leaving 24 bases between them. CDR1 SQVTM and CDR2 ANQGSEA come from the germline V gene.

The chain employs TRBV28 and TRBJ1-5; TRBD1 aligns across 11 bases. Germline CDR1 reads MDHEN; CDR2 reads SYDVKM. The V segment lost 8 bases and the J segment 5 bases; nucleotides outside the gene matches: 5. The CDR3 spans 14 residues. CDR3 residues: CASAAGQGDQPQHF. DNA for the CDR3: TGTGCCAGCGCAGCGGGACAGGGGGATCAGCCCCAGCATTTT. Filled out from reference TRBV28 and TRBJ1-5, the complete variable domain reads DVKVTQSSRYLVKRTGEKVFLECVQDMDHENMFWYRQDPGLGLRLIYFSYDVKMKEKGDIPEGYSVSREKKERFSLILESASTNQTSMYLCASAAGQGDQPQHFGDGTRLSIL.

The chain links TRBV18 to TRBJ2-7; 12 bases map to TRBD1. The CDR3 contains 17 residues. The J segment lost 0 bases and the V segment lost 3 bases, leaving 6 bases of the junction unmatched. Per germline, CDR1 KGHSH and CDR2 LQKENI. CDR3: CASSPGTGGPGSYEQYF. For the CDR3, the DNA is TGTGCCAGCTCACCCGGGACAGGGGGCCCCGGCTCCTACGAGCAGTACTTC.

This chain connects TRBV6-6 to TRBJ1-5; D is perhaps TRBD1 (5 bases). Germline V gene sequence: CDR1 MNHNY, CDR2 SVGAGI (reference sequence). Trimming stripped 1 base from V and 6 bases from J, with 13 bases between. This CDR3 region has 15 residues. The CDR3 coding sequence is TGTGCCAGCAGTTACTTCCAAGGGGTTGGTCAGCCCCAGCATTTT. Protein: CASSYFQGVGQPQHF.

This clone was found once. CDR3 DNA: TGTGCCTGGAGTTCGGATGACCCCGTAGGCGGGGGTCGGTCCTACGAGCAGTACTTC. This encodes CAWSSDDPVGGGRSYEQYF. The chain combines TRBV30 with TRBJ2-7; 7 nucleotides line up with TRBD2. CDR1 and CDR2 (germline): GTSNPN, SVGIG (reference sequence). This CDR3 is built from 19 residues. J lost 1 base, V lost 2 bases, and 20 bases had no gene match.

This rearrangement joins TRBV7-6 to TRBJ2-3, with D perhaps matching TRBD1 (6 bases). Trimming shortened V by 0 bases and J by 1 base, and 11 bases separated the two germline ends. The V gene's germline CDR1 is SGHVS and CDR2 FNYEAQ. The CDR3 runs to 16 residues. CDR3 amino acids: CASSLAVYRGTDTQYF. The CDR3 DNA reads TGTGCCAGCAGCTTAGCGGTTTACAGGGGCACAGATACGCAGTATTTT.

The chain uses TRBV7-9 and TRBJ1-3; D remains ambiguous. This CDR3 is 14 amino acids long. CDR1 SEHNR and CDR2 FQNEAQ come from the germline V gene (reference sequence). V dropped 3 bases and J dropped 1 base, with 7 bases sitting between them. The CDR3 loop reads CASSFTDSGNTIYF. CDR3 nucleotide sequence: TGTGCCAGCAGCTTTACAGATTCTGGAAACACCATATATTTT. Full variable domain (rest looked up from reference TRBV7-9 and TRBJ1-3): DTGVSQNPRHKITKRGQNVTFRCDPISEHNRLYWYRQTLGQGPEFLTYFQNEAQLEKSRLLSDRFSAERPKGSFSTLEIQRTEQGDSAMYLCASSFTDSGNTIYFGEGSWLTVV.

This clone was seen a handful of times. This rearrangement joins TRBV5-4 to TRBJ1-6; 8 bases fit TRBD1. Germline V gene data show CDR1 as SGHNT and CDR2 as YYREEE (reference sequence). V lost 0 bases, J lost 9 bases, and 5 bases stayed unmatched. This CDR3 is built from 15 residues. This CDR3 is CASSLDTGTGSPLHF. The CDR3 region has the DNA TGTGCCAGCAGCTTGGACACCGGGACAGGTTCACCCCTCCACTTT.

The sample holds one count of this clone. The chain joins TRBV16 to TRBJ1-2; 7 positions match TRBD1. Trimming took 3 bases from V and 3 from J; bases not matched to a gene: 1. Per the germline V gene, CDR1 is KGHSY and CDR2 is FQNENV. CDR3 length: 13 amino acids. The CDR3 DNA reads as TGTGCCAGCAGCCAGGGGACAGACTATGGCTACACCTTC. Protein sequence: CASSQGTDYGYTF. The full variable domain, rest sourced from reference TRBV16 and TRBJ1-2, is GEEVAQTPKHLVRGEGQKAKLYCAPIKGHSYVFWYQQVLKNEFKFLISFQNENVFDETGMPKERFSAKCLPNSPCSLEIQATKLEDSAVYFCASSQGTDYGYTFGSGTRLTVV.

This clone was detected once. The chain has TRBV5-1 and TRBJ2-3, with TRBD2 matching 10 bases. The CDR3 has 16 amino acids. V was clipped by 1 base and J by 1 base; unmatched bases: 3. Looked up from germline, CDR1 is SGHRS and CDR2 is YFSETQ. CDR3 protein: CASSLNLAGGTDTQYF. CDR3 in DNA: TGCGCCAGCAGCTTGAATCTAGCGGGGGGCACAGATACGCAGTATTTT.

The rearrangement links TRBV6-6 to TRBJ1-2, with D possibly TRBD1 on 5 matching bases. V lost 8 bases, J lost 3 bases, and 13 bases lay in between. CDR1 is MNHNY and CDR2 is SVGAGI in the germline V gene (reference sequence). The CDR3 has 13 residues. The CDR3 DNA reads TGTGCCAGCTCCAGTAAAGGGGACTATGGCTACACCTTC. This sequence encodes CASSSKGDYGYTF.

The V call is TRBV4-2, the J call TRBJ2-1; 11 bases agree with TRBD2. The CDR3 is 18 residues long. Looked up from germline, CDR1 is LGHNA and CDR2 is YNFKEQ. V lost 0 bases and J lost 1; bases outside the gene matches: 5. CDR3 residues: CASSQDPLAGGSYNEQFF. In DNA form, the CDR3 reads TGTGCCAGCAGCCAAGATCCCCTAGCGGGGGGTTCCTACAATGAGCAGTTCTTC.

The chain joins TRBV30 to TRBJ1-6, with a tentative D call TRBD1 (6 bases). Germline V gene sequence: CDR1 GTSNPN, CDR2 SVGIG (reference sequence). There are 13 residues in the CDR3. V was clipped by 2 bases and J by 10 bases, with 12 bases between them. CDR3 protein: CAWSRTQGSPLHF. CDR3 nucleotide sequence: TGTGCCTGGAGTAGGACTCAGGGGTCACCCCTCCACTTT.

The V and J genes are TRBV24-1 and TRBJ1-5, with D unclear. The CDR3 is 12 amino acids. Germline V gene lookup returns CDR1 KGHDR and CDR2 SFDVKD. Trimming removed 7 bases at V and 7 bases at J, with 10 bases between. CDR3 in DNA: TGTGCCACCAGGAAAGGAGTCCAGCCCCAGCATTTT. This translates into CATRKGVQPQHF.

The chain is built from TRBV28 and TRBJ1-2, with D maybe TRBD1 (6 bases). Trimming took 6 bases from V and 4 from J, leaving 15 bases between them. The CDR3 extends over 14 amino acids. The V gene's germline CDR1 is MDHEN and CDR2 SYDVKM. The CDR3 region has the DNA TGTGCCAGCAGGTCGGGACAAGGACCCTATGGCTACACCTTC. Amino acid sequence: CASRSGQGPYGYTF.

The CDR3 region is CASSQPGSNQPQHF. CDR3 coding DNA: TGTGCCAGCAGCCAGCCGGGGAGCAATCAGCCCCAGCATTTT. The chain recombines TRBV4-2 with TRBJ1-5; D is ambiguous. Trimming pared 3 bases from V and 1 base from J, leaving 7 bases between. The germline V gene encodes CDR1 LGHNA and CDR2 YNFKEQ. The CDR3 spans 14 residues.

The chain is built from TRBV27 and TRBJ2-2; TRBD1 aligns across 9 bases. Germline V lookup: CDR1 MNHEY, CDR2 SMNVEV (reference sequence). CDR3 size: 16 residues. Germline trimming cut 5 bases from V and 1 base from J; bases unmatched to any gene: 5. CDR3: CASSGQGSWNTGELFF. DNA of the CDR3: TGTGCCAGCAGTGGACAGGGGAGTTGGAACACCGGGGAGCTGTTTTTT.